These T cell receptor beta chains were read from a single sample in a study of blood T cell repertoires in COVID-19. The repertoire was sequenced with immunoSEQ multiplex PCR; TCRdb's copy has only in-frame clones and lacks some. The data show approximately 68,000 clones, roughly 80% seen once. Sequenced sample: peripheral blood. The origin of the receptors is an elderly man with active COVID-19. The CDR3 runs from the conserved cysteine through the conserved F or W. D genes are given only for firm matches. The size of a clone is reported for some rows only, either as once, few or many, or as a class for expanded clones.

few	TRBV3-1/TRBV3-2	TRBJ1-2	.	CASSQQGRRNYGYTF	TGTGCCAGCAGCCAACAGGGGCGAAGGAACTATGGCTACACCTTC
.	TRBV5-4	TRBJ2-1	TRBD2	CASSTSGGSSYNEQFF	TGTGCCAGCAGCACGAGCGGGGGCAGCTCCTACAATGAGCAGTTCTTC
.	TRBV4-2	TRBJ2-3	TRBD2	CASSQDSAGGPGGGTQYF	TGTGCCAGCAGCCAAGATTCGGCGGGGGGGCCCGGTGGAGGTACGCAGTATTTT
few	TRBV5-1	TRBJ1-2	TRBD1	CASSLGTGDYGYTF	TGCGCCAGCAGCTTAGGGACAGGGGACTATGGCTACACCTTC
.	TRBV7-2	TRBJ2-1	.	CASSPWDSNEQFF	TGTGCCAGCAGCCCTTGGGACTCCAATGAGCAGTTCTTC
.	TRBV18	TRBJ2-5	.	CASSPPGLPETQYF	TGTGCCAGCTCACCACCGGGACTGCCAGAGACCCAGTACTTC
.	TRBV7-8	TRBJ1-1	.	CASSSQGVGTEAFF	TGTGCCAGCAGCTCTCAGGGTGTCGGCACTGAAGCTTTCTTT
.	TRBV5-6	TRBJ2-5	.	CASTQETQYF	TGTGCCAGCACTCAAGAGACCCAGTACTTC
.	TRBV12-3/TRBV12-4	TRBJ2-1	.	CASSEGGDEQFF	TGTGCCAGCAGCGAAGGAGGGGATGAGCAGTTCTTC
.	TRBV18	TRBJ2-7	TRBD2	CASSPEEGLLAGAGEYF	TGTGCCAGCTCACCAGAGGAAGGGCTGCTAGCGGGGGCCGGGGAGTACTTC
.	TRBV5-4	TRBJ2-1	TRBD2	CASSTRTSGGASYNEQFF	TGTGCCAGCAGCACGCGGACTAGCGGGGGGGCATCCTACAATGAGCAGTTCTTC
.	TRBV9	TRBJ2-7	TRBD1	CASSVGQGTYEQYF	TGTGCCAGCAGCGTAGGACAGGGGACCTACGAGCAGTACTTC
.	TRBV6-5	TRBJ1-6	.	CASGGTNNSPLHF	TGTGCCAGCGGCGGCACGAATAATTCACCCCTCCACTTT
.	TRBV5-1	TRBJ2-1	TRBD2	CASSLVFGGKNNEQFF	TGCGCCAGCAGCTTGGTGTTCGGGGGGAAAAACAATGAGCAGTTCTTC
.	TRBV5-1	TRBJ2-3	.	CASSLASGADTQYF	TGCGCCAGCAGCTTGGCCTCAGGGGCAGATACGCAGTATTTT
.	TRBV7-3	TRBJ1-2	TRBD1	CASSRGTGDFYGYTF	TGTGCCAGCAGCCGAGGGACAGGGGACTTCTATGGCTACACCTTC
.	TRBV7-2	TRBJ1-5	TRBD1	CASSRRVGTGENQPQHF	TGTGCCAGCAGCCGTCGTGTGGGGACAGGGGAAAATCAGCCCCAGCATTTT
.	TRBV6-4	TRBJ2-2	.	CASSDSAGGNTGELFF	TGTGCCAGCAGTGACTCGGCTGGAGGGAACACCGGGGAGCTGTTTTTT
few	TRBV28	TRBJ1-6	.	CASRPSQGSSPLHF	TGTGCCAGCAGACCCTCGCAGGGTAGTTCACCCCTCCACTTT
once	TRBV5-6	TRBJ2-7	.	CASSLPQYEQYF	TGTGCCAGCAGCTTGCCACAGTACGAGCAGTACTTC
.	TRBV11-3	TRBJ2-7	TRBD1	CASSRRDRVHEQYF	TGTGCCAGCAGCAGAAGGGACAGGGTGCACGAGCAGTACTTC
.	TRBV28	TRBJ1-1	.	CASSLGPRNTEAFF	TGTGCCAGCAGTTTAGGGCCGAGGAACACTGAAGCTTTCTTT
.	TRBV14	TRBJ1-1	.	CASSQDWTAEAFF	TGTGCCAGCAGCCAAGATTGGACAGCTGAAGCTTTCTTT
.	TRBV27	TRBJ1-1	.	CASSLQNMNTEAFF	TGTGCCAGCAGTTTACAGAATATGAACACTGAAGCTTTCTTT
once	TRBV7-9	TRBJ1-2	.	CASSLPRGPAANYGYTF	TGTGCCAGCAGCTTACCCCGCGGTCCCGCGGCTAACTATGGCTACACCTTC
few	TRBV7-3	TRBJ2-7	.	CASSLTGSSYEQYF	TGTGCCAGCAGTCTAACAGGGTCCTCCTACGAGCAGTACTTC
.	TRBV19	TRBJ2-3	TRBD2	CASSLGLGDTQYF	TGTGCCAGTAGCTTGGGACTAGGGGATACGCAGTATTTT
once	TRBV6-6	TRBJ1-1	.	CASSDNREPTFF	TGTGCCAGCAGTGATAACAGGGAACCCACTTTCTTT
.	TRBV7-2	TRBJ2-4	TRBD2	CASSSWGGLSKNIQYF	TGTGCCAGCAGCTCGTGGGGGGGTCTGTCCAAAAACATTCAGTACTTC
.	TRBV6-5	TRBJ2-7	TRBD2	CASREGLARYEQYF	TGTGCCAGCAGGGAGGGACTAGCGAGGTACGAGCAGTACTTC
.	TRBV5-1	TRBJ1-2	TRBD1	CASSLWNRGNYGYTF	TGCGCCAGCAGCCTTTGGAACAGGGGAAACTATGGCTACACCTTC
.	TRBV27	TRBJ2-3	TRBD1	CASQISGTVTDTQYF	TGTGCCAGCCAGATCTCCGGGACAGTCACAGATACGCAGTATTTT
.	TRBV6-2/TRBV6-3	TRBJ2-7	.	CASSYEGTPTYEQYF	TGTGCCAGCAGTTACGAGGGGACTCCGACCTACGAGCAGTACTTC
.	TRBV19	TRBJ1-5	.	CASSIPGQNYNQPQHF	TGTGCCAGTAGTATACCAGGACAGAACTACAATCAGCCCCAGCATTTT
.	TRBV2	TRBJ1-1	.	CASRATRTLNTEAFF	TGTGCCAGCAGGGCGACACGGACTCTAAACACTGAAGCTTTCTTT
.	TRBV6-1	TRBJ2-7	TRBD1	CASSEAVGTGSYEQYF	TGTGCCAGCAGTGAAGCGGTCGGGACAGGATCCTACGAGCAGTACTTC
few	TRBV7-2	TRBJ1-2	.	CASSPGGAGKNYGYTF	TGTGCCAGCAGCCCGGGGGGGGCGGGGAAGAACTATGGCTACACCTTC
few	TRBV7-2	TRBJ2-5	.	CASSPGMRPGQYF	TGTGCCAGCAGCCCGGGAATGAGACCCGGCCAGTACTTC
.	TRBV14	TRBJ1-6	.	CASSQDLGNSPLHF	TGTGCCAGCAGCCAAGATCTCGGGAATTCACCCCTCCACTTT
.	TRBV18	TRBJ2-1	TRBD2	CASSLPSGSRNEQFF	TGTGCCAGCTCACTACCTAGCGGGAGTAGAAATGAGCAGTTCTTC